This T cell receptor (beta chain) was recovered during a study of T-cell reconstitution after alpha-beta-depleted transplantation in children. V shed 10 bases, J shed 2 bases, and the junction held 10 bases outside the gene matches. CDR1 and CDR2 (germline): ENHRY, SYGVKD. The CDR3 runs 17 residues. This clonotype has ten or more counts. Unique molecular identifiers were incorporated into the prepared TCRbeta library. TCRdb reprocessed the PCR reads with MiXCR, giving one entry per CDR3 protein. Among 190,000 or so distinct CDR3 sequences listed, about 6.4% were seen once. This sequence was found in a human donor who donated a stem cell graft to a child with Wiskott-Aldrich syndrome. Sequencing was performed on PBMCs from the stem cell graft donor, taken from the stem cell graft. This chain joins TRBV10-3 and TRBJ2-3, with 15 bases fitting TRBD2. The CDR3 reads CATGTSGGTGTTDTQYF. As DNA, the CDR3 is TGTGCCACCGGGACTAGCGGGGGGACGGGGACCACAGATACGCAGTATTTT.